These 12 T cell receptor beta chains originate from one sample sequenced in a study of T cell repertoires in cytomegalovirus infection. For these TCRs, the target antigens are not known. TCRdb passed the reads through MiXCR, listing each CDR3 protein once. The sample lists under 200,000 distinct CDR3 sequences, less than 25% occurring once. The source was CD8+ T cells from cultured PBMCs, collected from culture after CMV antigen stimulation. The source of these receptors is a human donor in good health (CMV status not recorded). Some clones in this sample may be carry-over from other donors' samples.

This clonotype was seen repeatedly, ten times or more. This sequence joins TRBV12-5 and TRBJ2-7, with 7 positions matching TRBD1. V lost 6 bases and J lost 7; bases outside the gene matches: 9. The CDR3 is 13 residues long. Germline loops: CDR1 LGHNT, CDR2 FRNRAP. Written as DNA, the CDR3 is TGTGCTAGTGGATATACAGGGGTCTGGGAGCAGTACTTC. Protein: CASGYTGVWEQYF.

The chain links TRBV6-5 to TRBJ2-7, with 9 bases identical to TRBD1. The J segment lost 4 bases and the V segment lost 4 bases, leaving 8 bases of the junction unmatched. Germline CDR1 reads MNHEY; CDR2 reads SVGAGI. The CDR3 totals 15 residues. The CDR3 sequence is CASSFSDRGGYEQYF. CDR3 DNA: TGTGCCAGCAGTTTTTCGGACAGGGGAGGTTACGAGCAGTACTTC.

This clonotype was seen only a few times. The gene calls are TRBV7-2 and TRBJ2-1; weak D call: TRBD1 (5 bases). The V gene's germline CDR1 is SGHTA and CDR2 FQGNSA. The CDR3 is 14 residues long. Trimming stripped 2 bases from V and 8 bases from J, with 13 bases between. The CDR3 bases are TGTGCCAGCAGCTTAAATCAGGGCGTGGATGAGCAGTTCTTC. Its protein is CASSLNQGVDEQFF.

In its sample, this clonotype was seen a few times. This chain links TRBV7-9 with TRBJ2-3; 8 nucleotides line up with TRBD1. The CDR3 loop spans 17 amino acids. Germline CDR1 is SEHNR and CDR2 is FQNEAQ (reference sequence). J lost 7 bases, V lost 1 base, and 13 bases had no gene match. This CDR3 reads CASSLDTGGLSTHTQYF. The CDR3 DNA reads TGTGCCAGCAGCTTAGATACAGGGGGACTCTCTACCCATACGCAGTATTTT.

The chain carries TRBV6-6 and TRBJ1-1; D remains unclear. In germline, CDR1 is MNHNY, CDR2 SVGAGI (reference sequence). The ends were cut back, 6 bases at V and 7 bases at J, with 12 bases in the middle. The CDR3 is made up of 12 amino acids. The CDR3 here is CASSPSGGEAFF. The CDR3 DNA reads TGTGCCAGCAGCCCGAGCGGAGGTGAAGCTTTCTTT.

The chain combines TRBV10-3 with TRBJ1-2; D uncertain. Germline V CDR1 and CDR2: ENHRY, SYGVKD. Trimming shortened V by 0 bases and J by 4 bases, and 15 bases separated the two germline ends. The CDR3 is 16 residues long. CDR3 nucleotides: TGTGCCATCAGTGAGTCGAACCTCAAGTTTCCCTATGGCTACACCTTC. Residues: CAISESNLKFPYGYTF.

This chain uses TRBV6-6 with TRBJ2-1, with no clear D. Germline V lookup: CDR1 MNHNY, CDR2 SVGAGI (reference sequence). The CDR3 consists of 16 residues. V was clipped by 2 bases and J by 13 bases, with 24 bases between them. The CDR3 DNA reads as TGTGCCAGCAGTTACAGGCCTAGATTCGGTCAACCCTTTCAGTTCTTC. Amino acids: CASSYRPRFGQPFQFF.

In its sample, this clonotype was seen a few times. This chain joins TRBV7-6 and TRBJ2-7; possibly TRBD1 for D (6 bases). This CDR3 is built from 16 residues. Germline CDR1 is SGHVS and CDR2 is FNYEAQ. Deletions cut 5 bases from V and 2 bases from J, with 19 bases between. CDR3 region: CASSRNPRDIPYEQYF. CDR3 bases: TGTGCCAGCAGCCGAAATCCCCGGGACATACCCTACGAGCAGTACTTC.

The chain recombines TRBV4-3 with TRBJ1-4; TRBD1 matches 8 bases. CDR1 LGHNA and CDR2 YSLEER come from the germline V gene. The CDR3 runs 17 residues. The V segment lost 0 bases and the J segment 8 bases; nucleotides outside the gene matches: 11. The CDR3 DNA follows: TGCGCCAGCAGCCAAGATCTATACGGACAGGGAAAAGAAAAACTGTTTTTT. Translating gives CASSQDLYGQGKEKLFF.

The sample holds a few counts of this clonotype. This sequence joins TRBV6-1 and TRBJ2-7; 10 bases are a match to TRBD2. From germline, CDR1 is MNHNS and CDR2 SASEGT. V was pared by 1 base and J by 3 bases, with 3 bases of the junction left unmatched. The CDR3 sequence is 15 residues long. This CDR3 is CASSEGRTSGYEQYF. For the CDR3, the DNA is TGTGCCAGCAGTGAAGGCCGGACTAGCGGCTACGAGCAGTACTTC.

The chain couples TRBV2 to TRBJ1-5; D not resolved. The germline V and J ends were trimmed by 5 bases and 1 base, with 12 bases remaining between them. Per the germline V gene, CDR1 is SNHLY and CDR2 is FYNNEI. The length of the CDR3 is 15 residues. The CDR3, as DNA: TGTGCCAGCAGTCCTTCTGTTGTCAGCAATCAGCCCCAGCATTTT. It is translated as CASSPSVVSNQPQHF.

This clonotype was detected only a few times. The CDR3 sequence: CASSLGGQGPSVGYTF. In DNA, the CDR3 is TGTGCCAGCAGTCTTGGGGGACAGGGGCCAAGTGTAGGCTACACCTTC. The rearrangement joins TRBV12-3 or TRBV12-4 to TRBJ1-2; 10 bases are a match to TRBD1. The trim removed 5 bases at V and 8 bases at J, leaving 14 bases unmatched. The length of the CDR3 is 16 residues.